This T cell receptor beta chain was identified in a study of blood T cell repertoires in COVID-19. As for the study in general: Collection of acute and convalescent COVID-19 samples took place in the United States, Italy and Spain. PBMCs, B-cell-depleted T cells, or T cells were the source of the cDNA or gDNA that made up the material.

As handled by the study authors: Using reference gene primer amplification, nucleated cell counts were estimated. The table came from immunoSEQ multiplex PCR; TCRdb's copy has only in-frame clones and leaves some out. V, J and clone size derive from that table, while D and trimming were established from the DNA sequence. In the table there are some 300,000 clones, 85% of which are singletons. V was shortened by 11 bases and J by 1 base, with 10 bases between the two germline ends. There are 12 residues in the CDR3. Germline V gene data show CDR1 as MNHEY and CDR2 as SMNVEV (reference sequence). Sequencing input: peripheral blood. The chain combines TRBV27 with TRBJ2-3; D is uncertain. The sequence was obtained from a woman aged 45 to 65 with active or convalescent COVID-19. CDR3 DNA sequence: TGTGCCTCCCTATCACGCACAGATACGCAGTATTTT. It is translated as CASLSRTDTQYF.